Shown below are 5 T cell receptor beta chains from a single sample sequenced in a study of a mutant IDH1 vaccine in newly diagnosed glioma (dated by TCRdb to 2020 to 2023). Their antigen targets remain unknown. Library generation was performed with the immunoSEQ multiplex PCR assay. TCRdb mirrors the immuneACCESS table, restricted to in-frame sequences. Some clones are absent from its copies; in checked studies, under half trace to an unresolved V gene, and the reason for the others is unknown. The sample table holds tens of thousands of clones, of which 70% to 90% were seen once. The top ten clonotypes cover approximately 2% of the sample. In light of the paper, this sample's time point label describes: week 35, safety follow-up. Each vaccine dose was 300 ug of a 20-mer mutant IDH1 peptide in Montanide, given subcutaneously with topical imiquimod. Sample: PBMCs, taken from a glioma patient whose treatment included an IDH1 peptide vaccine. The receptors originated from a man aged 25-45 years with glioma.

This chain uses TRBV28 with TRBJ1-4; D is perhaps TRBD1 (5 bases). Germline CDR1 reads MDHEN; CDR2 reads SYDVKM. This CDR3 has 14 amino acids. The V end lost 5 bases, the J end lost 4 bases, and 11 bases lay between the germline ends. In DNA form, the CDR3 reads TGTGCCAGCAGTCCGGGGGACCATAATGAAAAACTGTTTTTT. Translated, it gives CASSPGDHNEKLFF. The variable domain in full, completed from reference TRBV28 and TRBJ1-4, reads DVKVTQSSRYLVKRTGEKVFLECVQDMDHENMFWYRQDPGLGLRLIYFSYDVKMKEKGDIPEGYSVSREKKERFSLILESASTNQTSMYLCASSPGDHNEKLFFGSGTQLSVL.

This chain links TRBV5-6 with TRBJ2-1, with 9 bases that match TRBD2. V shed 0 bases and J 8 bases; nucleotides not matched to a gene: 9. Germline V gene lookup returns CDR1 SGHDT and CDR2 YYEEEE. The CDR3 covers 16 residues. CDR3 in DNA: TGTGCCAGCAGCTTGGTCGGGTTAGCGGGGGTGGATGAGCAGTTCTTC. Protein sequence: CASSLVGLAGVDEQFF.

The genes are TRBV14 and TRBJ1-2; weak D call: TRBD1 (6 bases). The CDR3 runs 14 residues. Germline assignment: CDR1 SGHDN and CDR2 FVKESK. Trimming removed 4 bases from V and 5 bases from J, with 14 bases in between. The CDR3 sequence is CASSRTGAGYGYTF. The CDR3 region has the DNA TGTGCCAGCAGCCGTACGGGGGCAGGTTATGGCTACACCTTC.

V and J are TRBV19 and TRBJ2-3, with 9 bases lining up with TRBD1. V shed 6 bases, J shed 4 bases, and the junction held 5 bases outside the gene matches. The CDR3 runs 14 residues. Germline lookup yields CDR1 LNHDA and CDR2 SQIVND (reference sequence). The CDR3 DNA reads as TGTGCCAGTAGAGCGGACAGGGGTTCAGATACGCAGTATTTT. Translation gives CASRADRGSDTQYF.

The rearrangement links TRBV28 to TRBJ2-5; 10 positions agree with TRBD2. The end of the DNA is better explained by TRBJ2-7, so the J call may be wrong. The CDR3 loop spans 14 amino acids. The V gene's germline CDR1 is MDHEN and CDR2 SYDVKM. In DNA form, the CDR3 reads TGTGCCAGCTTGAGGACTAGCGGAAGCTACGAGCAGTACTTC. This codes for CASLRTSGSYEQYF.